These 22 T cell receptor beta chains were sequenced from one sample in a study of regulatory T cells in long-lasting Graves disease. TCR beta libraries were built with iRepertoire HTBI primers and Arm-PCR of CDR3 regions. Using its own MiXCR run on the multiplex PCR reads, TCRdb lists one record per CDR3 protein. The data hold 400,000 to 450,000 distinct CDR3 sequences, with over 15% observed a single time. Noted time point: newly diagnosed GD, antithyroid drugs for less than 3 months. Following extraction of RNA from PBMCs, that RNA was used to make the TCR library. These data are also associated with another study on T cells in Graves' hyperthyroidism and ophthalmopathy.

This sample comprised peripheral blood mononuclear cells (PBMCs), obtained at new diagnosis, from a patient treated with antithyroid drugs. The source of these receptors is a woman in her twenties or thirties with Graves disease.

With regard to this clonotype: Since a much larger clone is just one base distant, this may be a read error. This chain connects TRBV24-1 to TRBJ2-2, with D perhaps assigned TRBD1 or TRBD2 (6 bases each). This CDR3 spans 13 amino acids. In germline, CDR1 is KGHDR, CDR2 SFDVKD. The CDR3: CATSLRGTGGLFF. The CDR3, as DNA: TGTGCCACCAGTCTCAGGGGAACCGGGGGGCTGTTTTTT.

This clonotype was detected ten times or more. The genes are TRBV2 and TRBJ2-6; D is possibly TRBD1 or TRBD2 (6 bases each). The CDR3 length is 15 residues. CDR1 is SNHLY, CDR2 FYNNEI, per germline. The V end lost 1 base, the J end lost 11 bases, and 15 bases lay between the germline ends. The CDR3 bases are TGTGCCAGCAGTGAAGGACAGGAGGGAAGGGACGTCCTGACTTTC. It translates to CASSEGQEGRDVLTF.

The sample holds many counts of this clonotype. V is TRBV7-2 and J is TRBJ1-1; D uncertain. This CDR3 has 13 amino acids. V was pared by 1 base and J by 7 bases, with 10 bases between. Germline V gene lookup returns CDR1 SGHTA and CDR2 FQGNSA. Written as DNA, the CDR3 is TGTGCCAGCAGCTTAGGTGGAGTGGATGAAGCTTTCTTT. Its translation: CASSLGGVDEAFF. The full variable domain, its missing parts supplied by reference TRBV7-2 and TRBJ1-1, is GAGVSQSPSNKVTEKGKDVELRCDPISGHTALYWYRQSLGQGLEFLIYFQGNSAPDKSGLPSDRFSAERTGGSVSTLTIQRTQQEDSAVYLCASSLGGVDEAFFGQGTRLTVV.

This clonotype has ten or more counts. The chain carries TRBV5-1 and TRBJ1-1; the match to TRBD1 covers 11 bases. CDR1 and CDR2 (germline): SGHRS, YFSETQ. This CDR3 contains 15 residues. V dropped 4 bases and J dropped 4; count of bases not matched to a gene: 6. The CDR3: CASSGGQGGITEAFF. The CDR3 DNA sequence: TGCGCCAGCAGCGGGGGACAGGGGGGGATCACTGAAGCTTTCTTT.

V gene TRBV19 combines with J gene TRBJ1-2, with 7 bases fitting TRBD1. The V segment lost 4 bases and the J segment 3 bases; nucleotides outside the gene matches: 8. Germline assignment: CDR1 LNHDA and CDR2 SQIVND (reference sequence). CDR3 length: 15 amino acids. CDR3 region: CASSTQTGPDYGYTF. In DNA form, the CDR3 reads TGTGCCAGTAGTACCCAGACAGGGCCCGACTATGGCTACACCTTC.

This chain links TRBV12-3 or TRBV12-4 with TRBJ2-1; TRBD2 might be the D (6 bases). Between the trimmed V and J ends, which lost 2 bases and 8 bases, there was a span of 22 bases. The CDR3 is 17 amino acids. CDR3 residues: CASSLSFKGPGGDEQFF. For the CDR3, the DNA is TGTGCCAGCAGTTTAAGTTTTAAGGGACCCGGAGGGGATGAGCAGTTCTTC.

The DNA for the CDR3 is TGTGCCAGCAGTTCCGTCAGGGGCCCCTACAATGAGCAGTTCTTC. Translating it yields CASSSVRGPYNEQFF. This chain connects TRBV12-3 or TRBV12-4 to TRBJ2-1; possible D gene TRBD1, 6 bases. V was pared by 4 bases and J by 2 bases, with 12 bases between. The CDR3 has 15 residues.

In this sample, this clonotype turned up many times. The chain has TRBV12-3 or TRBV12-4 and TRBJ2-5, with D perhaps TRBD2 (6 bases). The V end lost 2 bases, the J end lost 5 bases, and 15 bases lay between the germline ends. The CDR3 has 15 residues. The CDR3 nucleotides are TGTGCCAGCAGTTTAAAATCGGGAGTCGGGGAGACCCAGTACTTC. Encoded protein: CASSLKSGVGETQYF.

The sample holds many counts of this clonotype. Here the CDR3 reads CASREDANTEAFF. In nucleotides, the CDR3 is TGTGCCAGCAGAGAAGATGCGAACACTGAAGCTTTCTTT. J is TRBJ1-1 and V is TRBV12-3 or TRBV12-4; no clear D gene. CDR3 length: 13 residues. V lost 6 bases and J lost 1, with 9 bases in between.

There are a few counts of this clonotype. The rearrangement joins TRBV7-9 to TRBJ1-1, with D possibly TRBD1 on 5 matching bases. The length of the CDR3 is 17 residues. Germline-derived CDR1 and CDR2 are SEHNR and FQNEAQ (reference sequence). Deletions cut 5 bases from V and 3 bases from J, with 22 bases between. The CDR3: CASSRGWGILGDTEAFF. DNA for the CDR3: TGTGCCAGCAGCCGAGGGTGGGGGATCCTTGGGGACACTGAAGCTTTCTTT.

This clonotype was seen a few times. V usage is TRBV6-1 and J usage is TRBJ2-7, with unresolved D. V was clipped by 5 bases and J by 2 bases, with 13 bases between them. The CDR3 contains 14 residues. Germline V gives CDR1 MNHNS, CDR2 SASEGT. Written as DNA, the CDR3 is TGTGCCAGCAGTCGAAGCCCGGGTCCCTACGAGCAGTACTTC. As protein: CASSRSPGPYEQYF.

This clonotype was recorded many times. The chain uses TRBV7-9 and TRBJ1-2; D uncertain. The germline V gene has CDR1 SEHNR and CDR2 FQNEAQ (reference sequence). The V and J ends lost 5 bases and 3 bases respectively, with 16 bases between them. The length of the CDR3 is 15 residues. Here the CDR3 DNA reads TGTGCCAGCAGCATCGGGAACGCCCCGTACTATGGCTACACCTTC. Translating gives CASSIGNAPYYGYTF.

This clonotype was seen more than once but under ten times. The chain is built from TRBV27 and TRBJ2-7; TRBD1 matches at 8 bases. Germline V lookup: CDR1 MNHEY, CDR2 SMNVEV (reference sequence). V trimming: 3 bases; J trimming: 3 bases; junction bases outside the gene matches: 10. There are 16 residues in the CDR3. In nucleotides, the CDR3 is TGTGCCAGCAGTTTCGTTCCGACAGGGGCGCTCTACGAGCAGTACTTC. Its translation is CASSFVPTGALYEQYF.

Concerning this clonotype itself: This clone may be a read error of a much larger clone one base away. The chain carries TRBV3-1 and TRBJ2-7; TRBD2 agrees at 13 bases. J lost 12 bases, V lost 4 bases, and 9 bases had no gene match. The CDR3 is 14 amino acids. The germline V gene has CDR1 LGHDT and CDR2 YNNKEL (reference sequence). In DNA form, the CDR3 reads TGTGCCAGCAGCCGGACTAGCGGGAGTGTTGGGCGGTACTTC. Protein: CASSRTSGSVGRYF.

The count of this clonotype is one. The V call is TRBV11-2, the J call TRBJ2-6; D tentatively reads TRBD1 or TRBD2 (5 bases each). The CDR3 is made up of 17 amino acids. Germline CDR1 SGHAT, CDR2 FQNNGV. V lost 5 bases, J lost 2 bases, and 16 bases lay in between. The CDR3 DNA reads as TGTGCCAGCAGCCCGGGGCCCCGGGGTACTGGGGCCAACGTCCTGACTTTC. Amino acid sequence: CASSPGPRGTGANVLTF.

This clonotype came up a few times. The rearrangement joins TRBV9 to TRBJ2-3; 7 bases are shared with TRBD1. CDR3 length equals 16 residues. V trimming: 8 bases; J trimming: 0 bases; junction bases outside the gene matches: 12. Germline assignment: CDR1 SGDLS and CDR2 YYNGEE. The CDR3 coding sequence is TGTGCCAGTACGAAAGGAGGACAGGCGAGCACAGATACGCAGTATTTT. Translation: CASTKGGQASTDTQYF.

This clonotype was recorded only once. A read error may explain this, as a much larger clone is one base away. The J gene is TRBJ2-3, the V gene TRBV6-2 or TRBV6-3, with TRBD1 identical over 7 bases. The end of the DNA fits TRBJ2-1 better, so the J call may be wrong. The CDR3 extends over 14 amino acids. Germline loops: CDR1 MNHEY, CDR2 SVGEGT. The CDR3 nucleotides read TGTGCCACCAGTATCGACAGGGTTTACAATGAGCAGTTCTTC. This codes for CATSIDRVYNEQFF.

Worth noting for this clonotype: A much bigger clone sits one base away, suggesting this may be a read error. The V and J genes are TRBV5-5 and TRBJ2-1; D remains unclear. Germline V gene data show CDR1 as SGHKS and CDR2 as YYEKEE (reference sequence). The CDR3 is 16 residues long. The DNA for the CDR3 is TGTGCCAGCAGCTTCGTGTTGGGTAGCTCCTACAATGATCAGTTCTTC. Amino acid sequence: CASSFVLGSSYNDQFF.

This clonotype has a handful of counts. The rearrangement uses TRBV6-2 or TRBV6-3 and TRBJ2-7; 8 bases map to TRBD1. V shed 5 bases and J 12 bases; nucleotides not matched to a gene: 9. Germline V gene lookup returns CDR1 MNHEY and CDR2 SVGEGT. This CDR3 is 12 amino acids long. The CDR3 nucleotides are TGTGCCAGCAGTGAGACAGGGGATCCTCTGTACTTC. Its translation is CASSETGDPLYF.

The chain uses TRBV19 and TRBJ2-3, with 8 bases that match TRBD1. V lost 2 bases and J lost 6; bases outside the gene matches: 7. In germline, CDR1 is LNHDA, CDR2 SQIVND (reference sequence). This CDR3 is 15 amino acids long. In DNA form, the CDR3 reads TGTGCCAGTAGTATATCGACAGGGGCCGCGGATACGCAGTATTTT. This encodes CASSISTGAADTQYF.

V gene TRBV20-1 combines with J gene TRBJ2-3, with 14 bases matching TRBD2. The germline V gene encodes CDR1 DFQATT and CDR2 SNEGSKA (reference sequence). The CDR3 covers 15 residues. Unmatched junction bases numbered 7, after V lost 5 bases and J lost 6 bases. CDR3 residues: CSAELRTSGRDTQYF. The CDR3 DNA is TGCAGTGCTGAACTTAGGACTAGCGGGAGGGATACGCAGTATTTT.

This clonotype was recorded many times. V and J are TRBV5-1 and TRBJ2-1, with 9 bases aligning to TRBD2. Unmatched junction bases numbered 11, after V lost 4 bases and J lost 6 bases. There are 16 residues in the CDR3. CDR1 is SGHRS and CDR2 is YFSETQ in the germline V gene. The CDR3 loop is CASSPDPASGTNEQFF. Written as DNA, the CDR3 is TGCGCCAGCAGCCCCGACCCAGCTAGCGGGACCAATGAGCAGTTCTTC.